This TCR beta chain comes out of a study of response to subunit inactivated influenza vaccine. In germline, CDR1 is SGDLS, CDR2 YYNGEE. The CDR3 consists of 14 residues. V lost 5 bases and J lost 3; bases outside the gene matches: 5. TCRdb re-called the RT-PCR reads through MiXCR, storing one row per CDR3 protein. The profile covers hundreds of thousands of distinct CDR3 sequences, with roughly 8.2% appearing a single time and 13% taken by the ten largest. At least ten counts were recorded for this clonotype. Its antigen is currently unknown. Study-level results: A suggestion made by the authors is that each seasonal influenza vaccination recruits few new T cells.

This material consisted of PBMCs from blood, taken around 25 months after vaccination. This TCR derives from a man aged 45 to 75 who received an inactivated influenza vaccine. This chain links TRBV9 with TRBJ1-5; 7 bases line up with TRBD1. CDR3 residues: CASSRTGNNQPQHF. As DNA, the CDR3 is TGTGCCAGCAGTCGGACAGGAAACAATCAGCCCCAGCATTTT.